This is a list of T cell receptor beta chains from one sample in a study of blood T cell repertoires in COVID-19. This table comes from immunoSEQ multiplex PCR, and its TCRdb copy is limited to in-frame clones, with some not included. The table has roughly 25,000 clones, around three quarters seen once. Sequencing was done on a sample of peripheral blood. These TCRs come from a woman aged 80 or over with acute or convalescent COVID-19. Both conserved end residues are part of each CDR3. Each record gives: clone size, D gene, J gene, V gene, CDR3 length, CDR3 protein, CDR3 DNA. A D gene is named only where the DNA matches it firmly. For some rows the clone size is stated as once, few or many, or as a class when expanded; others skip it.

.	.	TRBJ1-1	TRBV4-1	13	CASSQGGLTEAFF	TGCGCCAGCAGCCAAGGGGGGCTCACTGAAGCTTTCTTT
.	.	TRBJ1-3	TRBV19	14	CASSTTSFGNTIYF	TGTGCCAGTAGTACTACCTCCTTCGGAAACACCATATATTTT
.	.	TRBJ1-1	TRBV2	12	CASSDPSKEAFF	TGTGCCAGCAGTGATCCAAGCAAAGAAGCTTTCTTT
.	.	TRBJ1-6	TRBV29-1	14	CSARRGGPDSPLHF	TGCAGCGCCCGTCGGGGGGGCCCGGATTCACCCCTCCACTTT
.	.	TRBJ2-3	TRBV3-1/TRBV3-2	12	CASSQAGYTQYF	TGTGCCAGCAGCCAAGCCGGGTATACGCAGTATTTT
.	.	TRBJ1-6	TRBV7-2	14	CASSPSSYNSPLHF	TGTGCCAGCAGCCCGAGCTCCTATAATTCACCCCTCCACTTT
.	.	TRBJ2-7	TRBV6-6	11	CASSAEGEQYF	TGTGCCAGCAGTGCGGAAGGCGAGCAGTACTTC
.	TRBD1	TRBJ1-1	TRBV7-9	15	CASSSWDSLNTEAFF	TGTGCCAGCAGCTCCTGGGACAGTCTGAACACTGAAGCTTTCTTT
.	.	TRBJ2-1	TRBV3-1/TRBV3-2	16	CASSHTGGGRYNEQFF	TGTGCCAGCAGCCACACGGGGGGCGGGAGATACAATGAGCAGTTCTTC
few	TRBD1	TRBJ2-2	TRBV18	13	CASQGQATGELFF	TGTGCCAGCCAGGGACAGGCTACCGGGGAGCTGTTTTTT
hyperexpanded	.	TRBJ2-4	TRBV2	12	CASSQAKNIQYF	TGTGCCAGCTCCCAGGCCAAAAACATTCAGTACTTC
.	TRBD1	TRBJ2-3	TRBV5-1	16	CASSFLRGQGTDTQYF	TGCGCCAGCAGCTTCCTTCGGGGACAGGGCACAGATACGCAGTATTTT
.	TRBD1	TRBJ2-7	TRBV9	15	CASSVGTGPPYEQYF	TGTGCCAGCAGCGTAGGGACAGGGCCACCCTACGAGCAGTACTTC
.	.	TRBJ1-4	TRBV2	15	CASSELGGGHEKLFF	TGTGCCAGCAGCGAGCTGGGAGGTGGGCATGAAAAACTGTTTTTT
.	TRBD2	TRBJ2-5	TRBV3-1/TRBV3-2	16	CASSQVVIAGEETQYF	TGTGCCAGCAGCCAAGTGGTGATAGCGGGAGAAGAGACCCAGTACTTC
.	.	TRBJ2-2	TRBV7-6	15	CASSPQGGNTGELFF	TGTGCCAGCAGCCCCCAGGGGGGGAACACCGGGGAGCTGTTTTTT
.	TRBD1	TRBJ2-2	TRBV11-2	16	CASSSRTGENTGELFF	TGTGCCAGCAGCTCGCGGACAGGGGAGAACACCGGGGAGCTGTTTTTT
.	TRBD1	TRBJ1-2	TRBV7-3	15	CASSSGTGGAFGYTF	TGTGCCAGCAGCTCCGGGACAGGGGGCGCGTTTGGCTACACCTTC
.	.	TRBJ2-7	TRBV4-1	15	CASSQDVRGVYEQYF	TGCGCCAGCAGCCAAGATGTCAGGGGGGTCTACGAGCAGTACTTC